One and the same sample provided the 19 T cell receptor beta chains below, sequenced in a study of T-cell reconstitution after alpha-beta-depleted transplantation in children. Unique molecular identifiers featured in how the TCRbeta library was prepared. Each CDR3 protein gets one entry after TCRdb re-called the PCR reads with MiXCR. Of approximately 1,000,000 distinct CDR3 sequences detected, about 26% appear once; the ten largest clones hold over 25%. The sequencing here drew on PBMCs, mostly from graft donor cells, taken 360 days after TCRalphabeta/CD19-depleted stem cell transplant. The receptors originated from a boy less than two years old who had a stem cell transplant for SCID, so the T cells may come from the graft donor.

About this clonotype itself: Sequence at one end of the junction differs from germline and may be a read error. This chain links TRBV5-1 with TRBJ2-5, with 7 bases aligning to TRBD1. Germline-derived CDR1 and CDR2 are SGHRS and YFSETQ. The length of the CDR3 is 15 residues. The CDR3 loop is CDSSRPRGLLETQYF. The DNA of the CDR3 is TGCGACAGCAGCCGACCGAGGGGGCTCTTAGAGACCCAGTACTTC.

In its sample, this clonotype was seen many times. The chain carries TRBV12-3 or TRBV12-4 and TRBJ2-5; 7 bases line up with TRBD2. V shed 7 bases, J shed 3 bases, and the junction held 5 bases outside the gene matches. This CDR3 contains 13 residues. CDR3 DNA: TGTGCCAGCACCCTAAGCGGGGAAGAGACCCAGTACTTC. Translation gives CASTLSGEETQYF.

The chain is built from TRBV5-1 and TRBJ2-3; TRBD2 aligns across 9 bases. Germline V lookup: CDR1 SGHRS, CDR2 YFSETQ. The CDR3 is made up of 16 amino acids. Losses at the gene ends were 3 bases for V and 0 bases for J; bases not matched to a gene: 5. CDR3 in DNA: TGCGCCAGCAGCTCCCATAGCGGGGGAAGCACAGATACGCAGTATTTT. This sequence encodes CASSSHSGGSTDTQYF.

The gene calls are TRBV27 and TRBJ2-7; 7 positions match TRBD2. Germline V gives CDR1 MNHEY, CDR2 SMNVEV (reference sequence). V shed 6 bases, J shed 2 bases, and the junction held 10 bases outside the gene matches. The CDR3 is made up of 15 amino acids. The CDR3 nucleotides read TGTGCCAGCAGACCCAGCGGGGCCGATACCTACGAGCAGTACTTC. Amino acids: CASRPSGADTYEQYF.

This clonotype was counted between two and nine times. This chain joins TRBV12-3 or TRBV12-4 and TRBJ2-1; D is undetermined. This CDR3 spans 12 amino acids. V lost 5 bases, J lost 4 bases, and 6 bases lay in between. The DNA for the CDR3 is TGTGCCAGCAGTCCCCAATACAATGAGCAGTTCTTC. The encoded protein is CASSPQYNEQFF.

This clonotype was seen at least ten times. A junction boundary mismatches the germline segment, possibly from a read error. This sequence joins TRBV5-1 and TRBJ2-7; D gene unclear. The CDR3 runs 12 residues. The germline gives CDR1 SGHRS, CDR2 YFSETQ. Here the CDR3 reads CASSPDGYEQYF. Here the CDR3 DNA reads TGTGCCAGCAGCCCTGACGGCTACGAGCAGTACTTC.

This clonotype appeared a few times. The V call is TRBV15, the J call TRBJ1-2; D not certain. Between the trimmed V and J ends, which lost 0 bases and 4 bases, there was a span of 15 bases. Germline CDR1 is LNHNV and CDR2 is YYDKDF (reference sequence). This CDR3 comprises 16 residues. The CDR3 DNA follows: TGTGCCACCAGCAGAGATGGGGAGGGAATGGTCTATGGCTACACCTTC. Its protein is CATSRDGEGMVYGYTF.

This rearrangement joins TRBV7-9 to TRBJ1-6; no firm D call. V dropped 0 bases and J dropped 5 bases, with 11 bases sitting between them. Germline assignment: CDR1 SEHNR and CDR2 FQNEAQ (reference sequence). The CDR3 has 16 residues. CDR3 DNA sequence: TGTGCCAGCAGCTTAGCGTCCGCCAGAGATAATTCACCCCTCCACTTT. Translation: CASSLASARDNSPLHF. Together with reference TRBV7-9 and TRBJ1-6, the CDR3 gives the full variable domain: DTGVSQNPRHKITKRGQNVTFRCDPISEHNRLYWYRQTLGQGPEFLTYFQNEAQLEKSRLLSDRFSAERPKGSFSTLEIQRTEQGDSAMYLCASSLASARDNSPLHFGNGTRLTVT.

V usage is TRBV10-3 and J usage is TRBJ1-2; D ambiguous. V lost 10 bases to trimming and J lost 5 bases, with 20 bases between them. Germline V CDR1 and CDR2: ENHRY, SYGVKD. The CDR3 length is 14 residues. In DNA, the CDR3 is TGTGCCACCCGGAACACAGCAAATGGATATGGCTACACCTTC. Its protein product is CATRNTANGYGYTF.

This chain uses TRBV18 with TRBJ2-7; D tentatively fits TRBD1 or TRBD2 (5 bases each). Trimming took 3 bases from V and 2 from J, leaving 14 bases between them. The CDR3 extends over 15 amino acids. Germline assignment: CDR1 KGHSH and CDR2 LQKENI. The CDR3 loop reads CASSPGTWGTYEQYF. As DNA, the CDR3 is TGTGCCAGCTCACCTGGGACCTGGGGGACCTACGAGCAGTACTTC.

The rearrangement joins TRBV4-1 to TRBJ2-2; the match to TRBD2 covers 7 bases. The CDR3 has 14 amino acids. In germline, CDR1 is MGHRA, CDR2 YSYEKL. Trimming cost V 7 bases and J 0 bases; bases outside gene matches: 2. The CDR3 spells CASKLAANTGELFF. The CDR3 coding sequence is TGCGCCAGCAAGCTAGCGGCGAACACCGGGGAGCTGTTTTTT.

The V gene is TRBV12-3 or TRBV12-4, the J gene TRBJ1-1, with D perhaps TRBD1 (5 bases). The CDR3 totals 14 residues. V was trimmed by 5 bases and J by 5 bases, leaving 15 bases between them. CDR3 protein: CASSKDRGKTEAFF. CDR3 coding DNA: TGTGCCAGCAGTAAGGACCGGGGGAAGACTGAAGCTTTCTTT.

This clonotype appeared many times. The CDR3 nucleotides are TGTGCCAGCAGAACCCCGCGACAGGGGGTAGGCTACACCTTC. Encoded protein: CASRTPRQGVGYTF. The chain joins TRBV7-2 to TRBJ1-2; 9 nucleotides match TRBD1. Trimming removed 6 bases from V and 8 bases from J; junction bases left unmatched: 10. Germline-derived CDR1 and CDR2 are SGHTA and FQGNSA. The CDR3 length is 14 residues.

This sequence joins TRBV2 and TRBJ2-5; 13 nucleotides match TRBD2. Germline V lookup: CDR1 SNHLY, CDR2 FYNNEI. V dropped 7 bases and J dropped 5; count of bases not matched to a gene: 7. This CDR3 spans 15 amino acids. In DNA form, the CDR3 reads TGTGCCAGCATCGGACTAGCGGGGGAGCAGGAGACCCAGTACTTC. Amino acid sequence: CASIGLAGEQETQYF.

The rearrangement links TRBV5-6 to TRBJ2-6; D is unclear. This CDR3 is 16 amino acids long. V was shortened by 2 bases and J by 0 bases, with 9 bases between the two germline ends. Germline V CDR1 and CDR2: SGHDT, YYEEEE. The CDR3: CASSLLPSSGANVLTF. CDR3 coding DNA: TGTGCCAGCAGCTTACTGCCCAGCTCTGGGGCCAACGTCCTGACTTTC.

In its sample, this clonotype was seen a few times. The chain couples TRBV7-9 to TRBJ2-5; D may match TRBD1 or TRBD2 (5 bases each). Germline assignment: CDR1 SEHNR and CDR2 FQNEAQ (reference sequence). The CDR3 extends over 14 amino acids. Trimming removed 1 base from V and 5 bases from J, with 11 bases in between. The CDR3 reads CASSLDIWGETQYF. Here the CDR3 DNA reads TGTGCCAGCAGCTTAGATATTTGGGGGGAGACCCAGTACTTC.

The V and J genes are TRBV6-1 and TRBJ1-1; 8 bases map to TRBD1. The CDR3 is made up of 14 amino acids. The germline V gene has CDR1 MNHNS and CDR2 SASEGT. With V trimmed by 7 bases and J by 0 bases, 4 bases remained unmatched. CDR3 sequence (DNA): TGTGCCAGCAAGGGGACAGGTATGAACACTGAAGCTTTCTTT. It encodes CASKGTGMNTEAFF.

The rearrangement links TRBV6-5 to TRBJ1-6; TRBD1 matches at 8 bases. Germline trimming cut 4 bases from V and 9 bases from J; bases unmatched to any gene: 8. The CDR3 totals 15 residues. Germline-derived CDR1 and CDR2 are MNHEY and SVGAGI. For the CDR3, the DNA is TGTGCCAGCAGTTGGACAGGGACAGGCCGTTCACCCCTCCACTTT. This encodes CASSWTGTGRSPLHF.

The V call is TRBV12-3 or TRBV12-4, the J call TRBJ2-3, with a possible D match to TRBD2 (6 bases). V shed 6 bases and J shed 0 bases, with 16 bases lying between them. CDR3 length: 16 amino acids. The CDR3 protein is CASSLRGTGSTDTQYF. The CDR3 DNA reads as TGTGCCAGCAGCCTACGCGGGACGGGAAGCACAGATACGCAGTATTTT.